These 18 T cell receptor beta chains came from one sample sequenced in a study of regulatory dendritic cells for organ transplantation. Sorted subsets were CFSE-labeled and cultured approximately 5 days with allogeneic dendritic cells. No antigen is known for these receptors. Using immunoSEQ multiplex PCR, the repertoire was profiled, and TCRdb retains in-frame clones only, with some absent. The sample has over 9,000 clones; nearly 90% are singletons. The sample taken for sequencing was naive CD8+ T cells from blood cultured with dendritic cells. The subset is: CD45RA+ naive T cells. The receptors derive from a human donor in good health.

This clone has only one observation. The CDR3, as DNA: TGTGCCAGCAGCGTAGGAGGGGACCCGGAGACCCAGTACTTC. Translated, it gives CASSVGGDPETQYF. The chain links TRBV9 to TRBJ2-5; D may correspond to TRBD1 or TRBD2 (5 bases each). Looked up from germline, CDR1 is SGDLS and CDR2 is YYNGEE. This CDR3 has 14 residues. V lost 0 bases and J 5 bases, leaving 11 bases between the germline ends.

The rearrangement joins TRBV9 to TRBJ2-7; TRBD2 agrees at 11 bases. The CDR3 is 16 amino acids. CDR1 SGDLS and CDR2 YYNGEE come from the germline V gene. V shed 0 bases, J shed 4 bases, and the junction held 6 bases outside the gene matches. In DNA form, the CDR3 reads TGTGCCAGCAGCGTAGGTCTGACTAGCGGGATGTACGAGCAGTACTTC. It is translated as CASSVGLTSGMYEQYF.

The V and J genes are TRBV4-1 and TRBJ2-7, with D hard to call. The CDR3 has 15 amino acids. Trimming took off 0 bases at V and 3 bases at J, with 12 bases between the two ends. Looked up from germline, CDR1 is MGHRA and CDR2 is YSYEKL. The CDR3 spells CASSQEDKAVYEQYF. CDR3 DNA: TGCGCCAGCAGCCAAGAAGACAAGGCGGTCTACGAGCAGTACTTC.

The gene calls are TRBV27 and TRBJ1-1; the D gene is possibly TRBD1 (5 bases). This CDR3 is built from 13 residues. The germline V gene has CDR1 MNHEY and CDR2 SMNVEV (reference sequence). V lost 8 bases and J 1 base, leaving 11 bases between the germline ends. CDR3 sequence reads: CASSLGANTEAFF. CDR3 DNA: TGTGCCAGCTCCCTCGGGGCGAACACTGAAGCTTTCTTT.

The V call is TRBV4-3, the J call TRBJ2-6; D is unclear. CDR3 length: 16 amino acids. Trimming took 0 bases from V and 0 from J, leaving 6 bases between them. CDR1 and CDR2 (germline): LGHNA, YSLEER. The CDR3 DNA follows: TGCGCCAGCAGCCAAGACAGAGCCTCTGGGGCCAACGTCCTGACTTTC. Its translation: CASSQDRASGANVLTF.

The chain has TRBV9 and TRBJ2-5, with 10 positions matching TRBD2. Germline lookup yields CDR1 SGDLS and CDR2 YYNGEE. The CDR3 consists of 14 residues. The junction had 3 bases not matched to a gene; V was cut back by 3 bases and J by 4 bases. Here the CDR3 reads CASSASGRLETQYF. CDR3 DNA sequence: TGTGCCAGCAGCGCTAGCGGGAGATTAGAGACCCAGTACTTC.

The genes are TRBV7-9 and TRBJ2-5; 11 bases match TRBD2. Trimming at V came to 5 bases and at J to 1 base, leaving 6 bases not matched to a gene. The V gene's germline CDR1 is SEHNR and CDR2 FQNEAQ (reference sequence). This CDR3 region has 16 residues. CDR3 bases: TGTGCCAGCAGCACATGGCTAGCGGGGGGCCAAGAGACCCAGTACTTC. It translates to CASSTWLAGGQETQYF.

This sequence joins TRBV11-3 and TRBJ2-5, with 7 positions matching TRBD1. V gave up 6 bases and J gave up 3 bases; unmatched junction bases: 13. Looked up from germline, CDR1 is SGHNT and CDR2 is YENEEA. CDR3 length: 16 amino acids. The CDR3: CASSPSRTGREETQYF. In DNA, the CDR3 is TGTGCCAGCAGTCCTTCTCGGACAGGCAGGGAAGAGACCCAGTACTTC.

The table lists this clone with a count of one. The V gene is TRBV27, the J gene TRBJ1-1; TRBD1 is a possible D gene (5 bases). The V end was cut by 5 bases, the J end by 6 bases, with 10 bases between. There are 12 residues in the CDR3. CDR1 MNHEY and CDR2 SMNVEV come from the germline V gene (reference sequence). CDR3 bases: TGTGCCAGCAGTGGCGGGGCCCCTGAAGCTTTCTTT. This translates into CASSGGAPEAFF.

This clone was observed a handful of times. V gene TRBV28 combines with J gene TRBJ2-7; D not resolved. This CDR3 contains 14 residues. CDR1 is MDHEN, CDR2 SYDVKM, per germline. The V and J ends lost 3 bases and 2 bases respectively, with 11 bases between them. The CDR3 sequence: CASSLSGYPYEQYF. DNA for the CDR3: TGTGCCAGCAGTTTGAGTGGTTATCCCTACGAGCAGTACTTC.

The chain employs TRBV7-9 and TRBJ2-1; the D gene is possibly TRBD2 (6 bases). Germline V CDR1 and CDR2: SEHNR, FQNEAQ (reference sequence). V was pared by 5 bases and J by 0 bases, with 8 bases between. This CDR3 comprises 14 residues. The CDR3 DNA follows: TGTGCCAGCAGCGGGAGGAGCTCCTACAATGAGCAGTTCTTC. Its protein is CASSGRSSYNEQFF.

The rearrangement links TRBV29-1 to TRBJ2-3; D tentatively fits TRBD1 or TRBD2 (5 bases each). Germline CDR1 SQVTM, CDR2 ANQGSEA. The CDR3 extends over 15 amino acids. The germline V and J ends were trimmed by 2 bases and 0 bases, with 12 bases remaining between them. CDR3: CSVEFGATSTDTQYF. The DNA for the CDR3 is TGCAGCGTTGAATTCGGGGCAACTAGCACAGATACGCAGTATTTT.

This clone has only one observation. V gene TRBV7-2 combines with J gene TRBJ2-1, with 7 positions matching TRBD1. This CDR3 is built from 14 residues. After removal of 5 bases from V and 3 bases from J, the junction contained 4 bases not matched to a gene. Germline-derived CDR1 and CDR2 are SGHTA and FQGNSA. The CDR3 coding sequence is TGTGCCAGCAGCCCAGGGACAGACTACAATGAGCAGTTCTTC. The encoded protein is CASSPGTDYNEQFF.

This chain uses TRBV10-3 with TRBJ2-1; TRBD2 matches at 9 bases. The CDR3 is made up of 17 amino acids. Germline loops: CDR1 ENHRY, CDR2 SYGVKD. The junction had 7 bases not matched to a gene; V was cut back by 0 bases and J by 4 bases. CDR3 loop: CAISESETSGYYNEQFF. The CDR3 DNA reads as TGTGCCATCAGTGAGTCGGAGACTAGCGGCTATTACAATGAGCAGTTCTTC.

The V call is TRBV9, the J call TRBJ2-3; TRBD2 matches 8 bases. Per germline, CDR1 SGDLS and CDR2 YYNGEE. The CDR3 sequence is 15 residues long. V was pared by 0 bases and J by 4 bases, with 4 bases of the junction left unmatched. The chain's CDR3 is CASSVDGRDADTQYF. DNA of the CDR3: TGTGCCAGCAGCGTAGACGGGAGGGATGCAGATACGCAGTATTTT.

The chain couples TRBV5-5 to TRBJ1-2; D is unclear. V was pared by 3 bases and J by 4 bases, with 22 bases between. Germline V gives CDR1 SGHKS, CDR2 YYEKEE (reference sequence). The CDR3 covers 17 residues. This CDR3 is CASSSELTASFPYGYTF. CDR3 in DNA: TGTGCCAGCAGCTCTGAATTAACAGCCAGCTTTCCCTATGGCTACACCTTC. Variable domain in full (rest from reference TRBV5-5 and TRBJ1-2): DAGVTQSPTHLIKTRGQQVTLRCSPISGHKSVSWYQQVLGQGPQFIFQYYEKEERGRGNFPDRFSARQFPNYSSELNVNALLLGDSALYLCASSSELTASFPYGYTFGSGTRLTVV.

The rearrangement uses TRBV7-8 and TRBJ2-1; D not resolved. The length of the CDR3 is 14 residues. CDR1 and CDR2 (germline): SGHVS, FQNEAQ. The V end lost 6 bases, the J end lost 6 bases, and 15 bases lay between the germline ends. This chain's CDR3 is CASRENALSNEQFF. The DNA for the CDR3 is TGTGCCAGCAGAGAAAATGCTCTTTCCAATGAGCAGTTCTTC.

The CDR3 loop reads CASSSRQGMGLYYGYTF. The CDR3 coding sequence is TGTGCCAGCAGTTCACGACAGGGGATGGGGTTGTACTATGGCTACACCTTC. The chain uses TRBV28 and TRBJ1-2; 8 bases match TRBD1. The CDR3 totals 17 residues. Germline V gene data show CDR1 as MDHEN and CDR2 as SYDVKM. With V trimmed by 4 bases and J by 3 bases, 13 bases remained unmatched.